This TCR beta chain was recorded in a study of neurological immune-mediated disorders. General observations from the study: The most TCR clonal expansion was seen in HTLV-1-associated myelopathy, whereas the least was seen in multiple sclerosis, below the level in healthy controls.

This CDR3 has 13 residues. The ends lost 5 bases at V and 6 bases at J; junction bases unmatched: 4. TCRdb fed the 5' RACE reads into MiXCR, producing one record per CDR3 protein. The table includes under 90,000 distinct CDR3 sequences, 10% detected once. This clonotype was counted many times. What it recognizes is unknown. The sequence was collected from a man aged 40-50 years in good health. The V call is TRBV12-3 or TRBV12-4, the J call TRBJ2-5; 9 bases align to TRBD1. Sequenced material: PBMCs. Here the CDR3 DNA reads TGTGCCAGCAGTGGGGACAGGGAGAAGACCCAGTACTTC. Amino acid sequence: CASSGDREKTQYF.